This record looks at one T cell receptor (beta chain) sequence and its context. Its target is not known. This record belongs to a study of T cells in Graves' hyperthyroidism and ophthalmopathy. Study-wide results and limits: Blood also contained most expanded thyroid clonotypes above 0.001. The model made its ophthalmopathy prediction, and onset followed a median 6.5 months later.

TCR beta CDR3 region amplification was performed from RNA transcripts. The HTBI primer set drove a first-round RT-PCR of the TCR CDR3. Each CDR3 protein is one row after TCRdb ran MiXCR on the multiplex PCR reads. Of 350,000 to 450,000 distinct CDR3 sequences listed, approximately 17% were seen once; the top ten hold approximately 30%. Ahead of any ophthalmopathy symptoms, the blood sample was obtained at the first diagnosis of hyperthyroidism. Extraction of PBMCs used 7.5 to 10 ml of fresh peripheral blood. Germline CDR1 and CDR2: MDHEN and SYDVKM. The CDR3 is made up of 15 amino acids. V shed 3 bases and J 5 bases; nucleotides not matched to a gene: 5.

The chain combines TRBV28 with TRBJ2-5; the match to TRBD2 covers 11 bases. Sequences were obtained from blood. This sequence was found in a woman aged 25-40 years with Graves' hyperthyroidism that later progressed to Graves' ophthalmopathy. CDR3 protein: CASSFGSSGRETQYF. Here the CDR3 DNA reads TGTGCCAGCAGTTTCGGTTCTAGCGGGAGGGAGACCCAGTACTTC.